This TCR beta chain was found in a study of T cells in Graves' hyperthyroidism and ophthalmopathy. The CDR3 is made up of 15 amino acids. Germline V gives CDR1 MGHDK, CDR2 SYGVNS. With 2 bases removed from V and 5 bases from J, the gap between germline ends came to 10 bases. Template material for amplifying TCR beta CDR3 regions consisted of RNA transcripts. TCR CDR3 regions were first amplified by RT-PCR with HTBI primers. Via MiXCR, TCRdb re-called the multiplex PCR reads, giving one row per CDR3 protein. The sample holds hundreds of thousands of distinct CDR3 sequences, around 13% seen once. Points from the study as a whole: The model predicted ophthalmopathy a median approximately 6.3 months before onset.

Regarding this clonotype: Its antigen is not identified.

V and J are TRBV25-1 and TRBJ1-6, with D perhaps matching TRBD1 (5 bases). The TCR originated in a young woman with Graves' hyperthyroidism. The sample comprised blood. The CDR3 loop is CASSEGARDNSPLHF. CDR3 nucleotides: TGTGCCAGCAGTGAAGGGGCTAGGGATAATTCACCCCTCCACTTT.